This T cell receptor beta chain was recovered during a study of blood T cell repertoires in COVID-19. Looking at the study overall: COVID-19 samples from acute and convalescent phases originated in the United States, Italy and Spain. PBMCs, B-cell-depleted T cells, or T cells provided the cDNA or gDNA that made up the material.

Data came from immunoSEQ multiplex PCR; TCRdb stores just in-frame clones and leaves some out. The sample includes around 300,000 clones, approximately 91% of them seen just once. Trimming at V came to 8 bases and at J to 2 bases, leaving 8 bases not matched to a gene. CDR1 is SGHAT, CDR2 FQNNGV, per germline. The CDR3 extends over 15 amino acids. The genes are TRBV11-2 and TRBJ2-5; 10 bases align to TRBD2. The sequence came from a man aged 50 to 59 with acute or convalescent COVID-19. Sequencing was done on a sample of peripheral blood. CDR3 sequence reads: CASHQGLAKQETQYF. The CDR3 DNA reads as TGTGCCAGCCATCAGGGACTAGCGAAGCAAGAGACCCAGTACTTC.